One and the same sample provided the 9 T cell receptor beta chains below, sequenced in a study of CD8 T cells in Susac syndrome. Reverse transcription of roughly 0.45 to 1 ug RNA was performed with random hexamers. TCRdb independently ran MiXCR on the immunoSEQ multiplex PCR reads; one entry per CDR3 protein. Of around 90,000 distinct CDR3 sequences detected, about 96% appear once; the ten largest clones hold 0.55% to 0.75%. Specimen: CD8+ T cells from PBMCs. The receptors stem from a human donor with Susac syndrome.

The rearrangement links TRBV2 to TRBJ1-6; a possible D gene is TRBD1 (6 bases). The CDR3 contains 12 residues. The V end was cut by 7 bases, the J end by 7 bases, with 8 bases between. Per germline, CDR1 SNHLY and CDR2 FYNNEI. DNA of the CDR3: TGTGCCAGCACCCAGGGGAATTCACCCCTCCACTTT. Protein: CASTQGNSPLHF.

The chain couples TRBV9 to TRBJ2-1; TRBD1 or TRBD2 may be the D gene (5 bases each). V gave up 0 bases and J gave up 2 bases, with 9 bases separating them. The germline V gene has CDR1 SGDLS and CDR2 YYNGEE. The CDR3 consists of 15 residues. This CDR3 is CASSVAGTAYNEQFF. The CDR3 bases are TGTGCCAGCAGCGTAGCGGGGACGGCCTACAATGAGCAGTTCTTC.

The V and J genes are TRBV30 and TRBJ1-2, with 7 bases fitting TRBD1. CDR3 size: 13 residues. V shed 3 bases, J shed 10 bases, and the junction held 11 bases outside the gene matches. The V gene's germline CDR1 is GTSNPN and CDR2 SVGIG (reference sequence). In DNA, the CDR3 is TGTGCCTGGAGAGATACAGGGGCTACGATCTACACCTTC. Translating gives CAWRDTGATIYTF. Full variable domain (missing parts from reference TRBV30 and TRBJ1-2): SQTIHQWPATLVQPVGSPLSLECTVEGTSNPNLYWYRQAAGRGLQLLFYSVGIGQISSEVPQNLSASRPQDRQFILSSKKLLLSDSGFYLCAWRDTGATIYTFGSGTRLTVV.

The V call is TRBV12-3 or TRBV12-4, the J call TRBJ2-1; possibly TRBD2 for D (6 bases). The CDR3 sequence is 14 residues long. Trimming left V 7 bases short and J 0 bases short, with 10 bases between. As DNA, the CDR3 is TGTGCCAGCACCGGGGGACGCTCCTACAATGAGCAGTTCTTC. It codes for CASTGGRSYNEQFF.

This chain links TRBV5-1 with TRBJ2-5; D not resolved. The CDR3 loop spans 13 amino acids. CDR1 is SGHRS, CDR2 YFSETQ, per germline. Trimming stripped 0 bases from V and 5 bases from J, with 8 bases between. The CDR3 here is CASSLGDDETQYF. The CDR3 DNA reads TGCGCCAGCAGCTTGGGGGATGACGAGACCCAGTACTTC.

This chain links TRBV30 with TRBJ2-5; 8 bases match TRBD2. Per germline, CDR1 GTSNPN and CDR2 SVGIG (reference sequence). With V trimmed by 2 bases and J by 5 bases, 7 bases remained unmatched. The CDR3 length is 14 residues. This chain's CDR3 is CAWSTLAERETQYF. CDR3 sequence (DNA): TGTGCCTGGAGTACACTAGCGGAGAGGGAGACCCAGTACTTC.

The gene calls are TRBV11-1 and TRBJ1-6, with D maybe TRBD1 (6 bases). Trimming removed 4 bases at V and 7 bases at J, with 17 bases between. There are 16 residues in the CDR3. The germline V gene has CDR1 SGHAT and CDR2 FQDESV (reference sequence). In DNA form, the CDR3 reads TGTGCCAGCAGCTCTGGACGGGACATTTGGAATTCACCCCTCCACTTT. Its protein is CASSSGRDIWNSPLHF.

The V and J genes are TRBV24-1 and TRBJ2-5; TRBD2 might be the D (6 bases). The CDR3 runs 16 residues. Between the trimmed V and J ends, which lost 4 bases and 5 bases, there was a span of 19 bases. Germline lookup yields CDR1 KGHDR and CDR2 SFDVKD. The CDR3 loop is CATSDLVEGLGETQYF. Written as DNA, the CDR3 is TGTGCCACCAGTGACCTAGTGGAGGGGCTCGGGGAGACCCAGTACTTC.

V usage is TRBV15 and J usage is TRBJ1-5, with 8 bases lining up with TRBD1. The CDR3 runs 14 residues. The germline CDR1 and CDR2 sequences are LNHNV and YYDKDF (reference sequence). The trim removed 5 bases at V and 11 bases at J, leaving 11 bases unmatched. The CDR3 here is CATSLDRGLESQHF. CDR3 sequence (DNA): TGTGCCACCAGCCTCGACAGGGGACTCGAATCCCAGCATTTT.